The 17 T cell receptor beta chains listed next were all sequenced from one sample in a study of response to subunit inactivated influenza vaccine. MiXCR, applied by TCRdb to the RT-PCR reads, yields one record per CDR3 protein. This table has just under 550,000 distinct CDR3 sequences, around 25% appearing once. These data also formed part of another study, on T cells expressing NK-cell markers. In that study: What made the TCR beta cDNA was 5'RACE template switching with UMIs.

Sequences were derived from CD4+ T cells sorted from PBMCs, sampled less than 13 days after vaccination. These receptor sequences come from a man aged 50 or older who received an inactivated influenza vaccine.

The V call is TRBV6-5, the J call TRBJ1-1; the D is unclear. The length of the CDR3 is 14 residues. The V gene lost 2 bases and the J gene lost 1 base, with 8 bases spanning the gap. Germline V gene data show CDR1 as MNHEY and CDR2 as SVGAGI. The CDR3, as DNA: TGTGCCAGCAGTTACCGAGAAAAGAACACTGAAGCTTTCTTT. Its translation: CASSYREKNTEAFF.

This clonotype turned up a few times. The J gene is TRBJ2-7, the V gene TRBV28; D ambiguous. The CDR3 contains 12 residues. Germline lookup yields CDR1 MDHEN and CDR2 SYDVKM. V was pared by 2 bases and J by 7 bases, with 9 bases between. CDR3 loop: CASSLPPGEQYF. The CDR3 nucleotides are TGTGCCAGCAGTTTACCGCCTGGGGAGCAGTACTTC.

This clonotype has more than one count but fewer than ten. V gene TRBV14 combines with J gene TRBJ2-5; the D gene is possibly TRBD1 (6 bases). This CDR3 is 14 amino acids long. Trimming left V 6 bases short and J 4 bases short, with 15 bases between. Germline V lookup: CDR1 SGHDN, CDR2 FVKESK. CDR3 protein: CASRSGVRGETQYF. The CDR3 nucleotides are TGTGCCAGCAGGTCAGGGGTCAGGGGAGAGACCCAGTACTTC. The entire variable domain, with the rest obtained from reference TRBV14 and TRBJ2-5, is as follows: EAGVTQFPSHSVIEKGQTVTLRCDPISGHDNLYWYRRVMGKEIKFLLHFVKESKQDESGMPNNRFLAERTGGTYSTLKVQPAELEDSGVYFCASRSGVRGETQYFGPGTRLLVL.

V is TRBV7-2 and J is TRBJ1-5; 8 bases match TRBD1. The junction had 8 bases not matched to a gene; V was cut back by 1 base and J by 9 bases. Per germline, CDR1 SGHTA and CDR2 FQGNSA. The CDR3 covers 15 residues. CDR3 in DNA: TGTGCCAGCAGCTTAGAAGGGACAGGCTTTAGGCCCCAGCATTTT. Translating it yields CASSLEGTGFRPQHF.

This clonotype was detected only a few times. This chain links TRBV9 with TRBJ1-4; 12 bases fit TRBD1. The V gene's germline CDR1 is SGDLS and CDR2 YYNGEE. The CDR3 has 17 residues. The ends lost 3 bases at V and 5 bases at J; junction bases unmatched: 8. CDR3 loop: CASSAGTGGGGNEKLFF. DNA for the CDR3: TGTGCCAGCAGCGCAGGGACAGGGGGCGGAGGAAATGAAAAACTGTTTTTT.

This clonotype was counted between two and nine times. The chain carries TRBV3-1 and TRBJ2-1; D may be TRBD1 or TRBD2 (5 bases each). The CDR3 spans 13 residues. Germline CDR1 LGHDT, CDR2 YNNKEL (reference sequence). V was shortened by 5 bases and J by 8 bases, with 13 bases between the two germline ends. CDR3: CASSWGPGDEQFF. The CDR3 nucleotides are TGTGCCAGCAGCTGGGGACCTGGCGATGAGCAGTTCTTC.

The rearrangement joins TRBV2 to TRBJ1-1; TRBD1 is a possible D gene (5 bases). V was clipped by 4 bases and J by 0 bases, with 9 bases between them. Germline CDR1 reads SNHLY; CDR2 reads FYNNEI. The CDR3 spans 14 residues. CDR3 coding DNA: TGTGCCAGCAGTGGGGAGGGACTGAACACTGAAGCTTTCTTT. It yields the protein CASSGEGLNTEAFF.

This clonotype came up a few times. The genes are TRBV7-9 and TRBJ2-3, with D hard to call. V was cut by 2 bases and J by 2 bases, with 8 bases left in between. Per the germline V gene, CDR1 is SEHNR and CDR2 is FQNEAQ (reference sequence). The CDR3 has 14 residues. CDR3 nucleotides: TGTGCCAGCAGCTTAAGCGTCTCCACAGATACGCAGTATTTT. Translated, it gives CASSLSVSTDTQYF.

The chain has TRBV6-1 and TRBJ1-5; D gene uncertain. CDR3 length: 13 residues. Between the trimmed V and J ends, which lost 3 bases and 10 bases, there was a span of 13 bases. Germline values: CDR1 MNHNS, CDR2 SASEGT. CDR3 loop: CASSDTHGRPQHF. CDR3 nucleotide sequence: TGTGCCAGCAGTGACACCCACGGTCGCCCCCAGCATTTT.

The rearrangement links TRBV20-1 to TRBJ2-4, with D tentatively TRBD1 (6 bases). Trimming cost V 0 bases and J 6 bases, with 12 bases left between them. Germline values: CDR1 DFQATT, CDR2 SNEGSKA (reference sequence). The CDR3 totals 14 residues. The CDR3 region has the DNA TGCAGTGCTAGAGATACAGGGCAGGGAAACATTCAGTACTTC. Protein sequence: CSARDTGQGNIQYF.

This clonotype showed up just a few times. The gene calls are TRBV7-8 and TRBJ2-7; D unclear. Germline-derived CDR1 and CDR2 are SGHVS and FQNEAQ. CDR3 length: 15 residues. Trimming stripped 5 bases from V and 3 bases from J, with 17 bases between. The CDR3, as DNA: TGTGCCAGCAGCCACCGCCGCGTGGGGAACTACGAGCAGTACTTC. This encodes CASSHRRVGNYEQYF.

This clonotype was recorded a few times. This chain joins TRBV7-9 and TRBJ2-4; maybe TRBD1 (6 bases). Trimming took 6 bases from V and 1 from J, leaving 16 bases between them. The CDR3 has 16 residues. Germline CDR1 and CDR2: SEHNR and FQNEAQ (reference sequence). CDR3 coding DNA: TGTGCCAGCAGTTTAATGCAGGGGACGGCCAAAAACATTCAGTACTTC. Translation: CASSLMQGTAKNIQYF.

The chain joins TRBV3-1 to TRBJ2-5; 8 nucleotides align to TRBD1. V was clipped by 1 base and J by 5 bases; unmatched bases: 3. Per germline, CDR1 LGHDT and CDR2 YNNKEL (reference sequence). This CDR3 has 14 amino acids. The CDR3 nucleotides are TGTGCCAGCAGCCAAGGGACAGGGCGGGAGACCCAGTACTTC. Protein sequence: CASSQGTGRETQYF.

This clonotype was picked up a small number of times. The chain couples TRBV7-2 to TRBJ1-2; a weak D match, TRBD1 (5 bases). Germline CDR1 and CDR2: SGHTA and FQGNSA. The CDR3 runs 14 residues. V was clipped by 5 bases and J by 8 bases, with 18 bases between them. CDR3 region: CASSLGWQGGGYTF. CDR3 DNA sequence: TGTGCCAGCAGCCTAGGGTGGCAGGGAGGAGGCTACACCTTC.

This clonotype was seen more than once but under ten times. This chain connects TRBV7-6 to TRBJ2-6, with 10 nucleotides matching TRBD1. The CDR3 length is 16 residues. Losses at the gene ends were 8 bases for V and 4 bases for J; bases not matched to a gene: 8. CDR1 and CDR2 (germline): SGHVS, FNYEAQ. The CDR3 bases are TGTGCCAGCCTCCCGGACAGGGGGTCAGGGGCCAACGTCCTGACTTTC. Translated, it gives CASLPDRGSGANVLTF.

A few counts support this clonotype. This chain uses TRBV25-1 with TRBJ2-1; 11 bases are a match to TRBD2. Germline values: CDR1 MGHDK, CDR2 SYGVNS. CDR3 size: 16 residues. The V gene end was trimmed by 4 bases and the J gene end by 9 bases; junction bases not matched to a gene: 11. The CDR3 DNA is TGTGCCAGCAGTGGAATATCGGGACTAGCGGCCGCTGAGCAGTTCTTC. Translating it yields CASSGISGLAAAEQFF. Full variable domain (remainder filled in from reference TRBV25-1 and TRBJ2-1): EADIYQTPRYLVIGTGKKITLECSQTMGHDKMYWYQQDPGMELHLIHYSYGVNSTEKGDLSSESTVSRIRTEHFPLTLESARPSHTSQYLCASSGISGLAAAEQFFGPGTRLTVL.

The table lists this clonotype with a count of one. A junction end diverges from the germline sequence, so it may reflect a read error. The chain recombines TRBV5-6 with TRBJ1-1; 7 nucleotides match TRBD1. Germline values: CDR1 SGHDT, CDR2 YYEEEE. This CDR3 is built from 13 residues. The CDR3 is CASSLTRDSGNIF. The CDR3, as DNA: TGTGCCAGCAGCTTAACCCGGGACAGCGGAAACATCTTT.